Each of the 5 T cell receptor beta chains below was sequenced from the same sample in a study of blood T cells in healthy people across ages. Alongside a J-beta primer mix, a sample-barcoded 5' primer served in a second PCR lasting about 7 to 12 cycles. TCRdb reprocessed the 5' RACE reads with MiXCR, giving one entry per CDR3 protein. The table has approximately 730,000 distinct CDR3 sequences, 40% to 65% seen once. Sequenced material: blood. These receptors were collected from a man aged 80 or over in good health.

The rearrangement links TRBV11-2 to TRBJ2-5; 11 nucleotides line up with TRBD2. Germline values: CDR1 SGHAT, CDR2 FQNNGV. CDR3 size: 21 residues. V shed 0 bases and J 11 bases; nucleotides not matched to a gene: 26. Here the CDR3 DNA reads TGTGCCAGCAGCTTAGAGGGGTGGGCTAGCGGGAGGCTTGGAGGGGGCAATGAGCAGTACTTC. Encoded protein: CASSLEGWASGRLGGGNEQYF.

J is TRBJ1-5 and V is TRBV2, with a tentative D call TRBD1 (6 bases). The germline V and J ends were trimmed by 4 bases and 7 bases, with 11 bases remaining between them. The CDR3 sequence is 13 residues long. Germline V gene lookup returns CDR1 SNHLY and CDR2 FYNNEI. CDR3 residues: CASSAGVYQPQHF. CDR3 DNA: TGTGCCAGCAGTGCAGGGGTTTACCAGCCCCAGCATTTT.

The chain couples TRBV6-5 to TRBJ2-1; TRBD2 aligns across 10 bases. Germline V gene sequence: CDR1 MNHEY, CDR2 SVGAGI. With 5 bases clipped from V and 6 bases from J, the junction kept 4 bases outside the gene matches. The CDR3 has 14 amino acids. Here the CDR3 reads CASSLAGACNEQFF. CDR3 sequence (DNA): TGTGCCAGCAGTCTAGCGGGAGCCTGCAATGAGCAGTTCTTC.

In this sample, this clonotype turned up a few times. V gene TRBV29-1 combines with J gene TRBJ2-7; TRBD1 agrees at 7 bases. From germline, CDR1 is SQVTM and CDR2 ANQGSEA. J lost 5 bases, V lost 8 bases, and 9 bases had no gene match. The CDR3 covers 12 residues. CDR3 amino acids: CSIRTGGNEQYF. Written as DNA, the CDR3 is TGCAGCATTCGGACAGGCGGCAACGAGCAGTACTTC.

The chain is built from TRBV2 and TRBJ1-5; D not certain. CDR1 is SNHLY, CDR2 FYNNEI, per germline. V was pared by 7 bases and J by 1 base, with 8 bases between. The CDR3 is made up of 13 amino acids. CDR3 nucleotide sequence: TGTGCCAGCATGCGGTACAGCAATCAGCCCCAGCATTTT. It codes for CASMRYSNQPQHF. The complete variable domain, with remaining parts taken from reference TRBV2 and TRBJ1-5, reads EPEVTQTPSHQVTQMGQEVILRCVPISNHLYFYWYRQILGQKVEFLVSFYNNEISEKSEIFDDQFSVERPDGSNFTLKIRSTKLEDSAMYFCASMRYSNQPQHFGDGTRLSIL.